This T cell receptor beta chain came from a study of early T cells in non-severe SARS-CoV-2 infection. For the study at large: Sequencing targeted bulk RNA from unsorted whole blood, leaving chains unpaired.

Note on this clonotype: Its target is not known.

Individually, cDNA molecules had unique molecular identifiers attached to them. TCRdb re-called the 5' RACE reads through MiXCR, storing one row per CDR3 protein. This table has 45,000 to 50,000 distinct CDR3 sequences, under 7% appearing once. Germline V lookup: CDR1 DFQATT, CDR2 SNEGSKA (reference sequence). The CDR3 has 15 amino acids. With 0 bases clipped from V and 1 base from J, the junction kept 0 bases outside the gene matches. Notes on the study in general: Comparison of clonotypes with VDJdb favored anti-spike CD8 responses while missing private and CD4 specificities.

The sequence was collected from an adult who was a healthcare worker with PCR-confirmed SARS-CoV-2 infection or an uninfected control (not recorded which). This chain links TRBV20-1 with TRBJ2-3; 11 positions match TRBD1. Sequences were derived from whole blood, sampled at baseline. Written as DNA, the CDR3 is TGCAGTGCTAGAGAGGGACAGGGGGGCACAGATACGCAGTATTTT. Amino acids: CSAREGQGGTDTQYF.